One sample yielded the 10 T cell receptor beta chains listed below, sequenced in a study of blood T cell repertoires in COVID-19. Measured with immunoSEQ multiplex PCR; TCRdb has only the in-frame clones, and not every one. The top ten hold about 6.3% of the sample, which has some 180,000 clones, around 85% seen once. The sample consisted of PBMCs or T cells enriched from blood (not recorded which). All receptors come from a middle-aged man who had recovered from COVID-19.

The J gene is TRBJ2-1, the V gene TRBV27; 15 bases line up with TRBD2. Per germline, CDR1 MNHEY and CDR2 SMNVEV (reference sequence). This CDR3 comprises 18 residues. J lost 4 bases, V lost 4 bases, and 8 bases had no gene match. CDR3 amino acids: CASSSGTSGRHFYNEQFF. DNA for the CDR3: TGTGCCAGCAGTTCCGGGACTAGCGGGAGGCACTTTTACAATGAGCAGTTCTTC.

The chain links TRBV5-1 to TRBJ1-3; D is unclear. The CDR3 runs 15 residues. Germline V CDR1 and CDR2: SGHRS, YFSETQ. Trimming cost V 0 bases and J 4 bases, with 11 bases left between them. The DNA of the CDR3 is TGCGCCAGCAGCTTGGCAGCGCGGGCGGGAAACACCATATATTTT. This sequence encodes CASSLAARAGNTIYF.

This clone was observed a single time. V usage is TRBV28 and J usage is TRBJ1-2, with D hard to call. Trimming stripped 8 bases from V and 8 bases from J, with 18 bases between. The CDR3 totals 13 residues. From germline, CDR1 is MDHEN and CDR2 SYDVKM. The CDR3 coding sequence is TGTGCCAGCGGTTCCGGGTCGGGAGGCGGCTACACCTTC. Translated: CASGSGSGGGYTF.

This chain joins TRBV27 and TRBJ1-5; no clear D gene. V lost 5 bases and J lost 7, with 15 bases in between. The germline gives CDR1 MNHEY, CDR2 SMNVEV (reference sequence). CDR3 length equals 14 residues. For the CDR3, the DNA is TGTGCCAGCAGTCAGGTCTCAGGAAGACAGCCCCAGCATTTT. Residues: CASSQVSGRQPQHF.

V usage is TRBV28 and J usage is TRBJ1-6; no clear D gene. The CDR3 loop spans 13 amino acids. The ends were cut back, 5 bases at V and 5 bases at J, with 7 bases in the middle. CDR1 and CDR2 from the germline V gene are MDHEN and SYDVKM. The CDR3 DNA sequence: TGTGCCAGCAGTAGAGCAAATAATTCACCCCTCCACTTT. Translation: CASSRANNSPLHF.

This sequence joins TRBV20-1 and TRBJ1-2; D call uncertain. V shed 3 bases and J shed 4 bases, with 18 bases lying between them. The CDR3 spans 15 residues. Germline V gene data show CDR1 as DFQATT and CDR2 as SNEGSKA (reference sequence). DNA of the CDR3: TGCAGTGCTAGTCTTTCGCGGGAAGTCGCCTATGGCTACACCTTC. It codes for CSASLSREVAYGYTF.

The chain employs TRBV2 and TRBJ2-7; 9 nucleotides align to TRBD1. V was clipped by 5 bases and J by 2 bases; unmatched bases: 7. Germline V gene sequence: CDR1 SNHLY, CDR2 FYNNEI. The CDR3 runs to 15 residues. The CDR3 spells CASSSGTGITYEQYF. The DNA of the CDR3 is TGTGCCAGCAGTTCTGGGACAGGGATCACCTACGAGCAGTACTTC.

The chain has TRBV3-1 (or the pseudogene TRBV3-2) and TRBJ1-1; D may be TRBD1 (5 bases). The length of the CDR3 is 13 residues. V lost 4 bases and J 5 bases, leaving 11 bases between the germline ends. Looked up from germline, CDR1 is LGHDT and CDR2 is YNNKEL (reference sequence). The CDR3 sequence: CASSRMGGTEAFF. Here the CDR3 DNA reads TGTGCCAGCAGCCGTATGGGGGGGACTGAAGCTTTCTTT.

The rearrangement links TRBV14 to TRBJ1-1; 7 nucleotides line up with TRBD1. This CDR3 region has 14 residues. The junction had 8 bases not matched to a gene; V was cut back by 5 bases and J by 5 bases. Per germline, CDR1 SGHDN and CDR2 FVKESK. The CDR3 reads CASSWSRGVTEAFF. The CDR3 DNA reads TGTGCCAGCAGCTGGTCCAGGGGGGTTACTGAAGCTTTCTTT.

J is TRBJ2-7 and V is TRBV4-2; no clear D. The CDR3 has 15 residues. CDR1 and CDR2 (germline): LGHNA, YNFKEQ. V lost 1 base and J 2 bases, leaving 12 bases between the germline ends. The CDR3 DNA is TGTGCCAGCAGCCAAGTTAGTACCCTAACCTACGAGCAGTACTTC. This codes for CASSQVSTLTYEQYF.